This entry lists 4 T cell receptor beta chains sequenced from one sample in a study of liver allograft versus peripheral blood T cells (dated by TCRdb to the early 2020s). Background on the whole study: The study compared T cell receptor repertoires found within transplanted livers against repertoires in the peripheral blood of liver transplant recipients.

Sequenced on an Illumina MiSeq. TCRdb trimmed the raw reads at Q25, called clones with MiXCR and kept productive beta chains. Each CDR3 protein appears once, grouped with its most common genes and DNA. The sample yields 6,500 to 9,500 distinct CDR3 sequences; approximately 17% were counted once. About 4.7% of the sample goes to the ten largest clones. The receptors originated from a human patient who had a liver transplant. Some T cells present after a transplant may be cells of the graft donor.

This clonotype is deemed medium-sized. CDR3 nucleotide sequence: TGTGCCAGTAAGGTGGGGTTTGGTATTTCCTACAATGAGCAGTTCTTC. This codes for CASKVGFGISYNEQFF. V gene TRBV19 combines with J gene TRBJ2-1, with D unclear. Germline V CDR1 and CDR2: LNHDA, SQIVND (reference sequence). The CDR3 loop spans 16 amino acids. Trimming stripped 7 bases from V and 1 base from J, with 17 bases between.

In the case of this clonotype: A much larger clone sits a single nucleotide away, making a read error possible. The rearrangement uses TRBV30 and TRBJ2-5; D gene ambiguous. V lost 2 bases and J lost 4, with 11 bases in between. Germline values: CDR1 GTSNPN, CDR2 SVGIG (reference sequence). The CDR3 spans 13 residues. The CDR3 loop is CAWSRRLRETQYF. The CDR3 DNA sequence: TGTGCCTGGAGTCGTCGACTCCGAGAGACCCAGTACTTC.

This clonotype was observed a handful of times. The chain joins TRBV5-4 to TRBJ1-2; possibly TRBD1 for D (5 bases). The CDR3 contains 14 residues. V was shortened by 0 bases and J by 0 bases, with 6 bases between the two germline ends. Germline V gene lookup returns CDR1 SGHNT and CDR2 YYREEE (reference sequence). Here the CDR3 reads CASSLAGPNYGYTF. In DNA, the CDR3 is TGTGCCAGCAGCTTGGCAGGGCCTAACTATGGCTACACCTTC.

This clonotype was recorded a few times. CDR3 coding DNA: TGTGCCAGCAGCCGAACAGAGACTACCGAGCAGTACTTC. It codes for CASSRTETTEQYF. The chain is built from TRBV12-3 or TRBV12-4 and TRBJ2-7; tentative D call: TRBD2 (5 bases). The V end was cut by 6 bases, the J end by 6 bases, with 15 bases between. This CDR3 comprises 13 residues.